This T cell receptor (beta chain) was profiled in a study of T cell responses to AZD1222 COVID-19 vaccine. This clone was detected only once. The CDR3 is 15 residues long. Germline V gene data show CDR1 as SGHDT and CDR2 as YYEEEE. Unmatched junction bases numbered 4, after V lost 0 bases and J lost 4 bases. Some clones are missing from TCRdb's copy, which holds only in-frame ones; the method was immunoSEQ multiplex PCR. This sample has 90,000 or so clones, with around 91% found just once. The chain couples TRBV5-6 to TRBJ1-3, with TRBD1 matching 7 bases. This clonotype was obtained from an adult who received the AZD1222 COVID-19 vaccine. The specimen comprised peripheral blood, sampled 28 days after the second AZD1222 dose. The CDR3 coding sequence is TGTGCCAGCAGCTTGGGAAGGGGGCGAGGAAACACCATATATTTT. It translates to CASSLGRGRGNTIYF.